Below are 23 T cell receptor beta chains sequenced from a single sample in a study of CD8 T cells in ankylosing spondylitis. One entry per CDR3 protein results from TCRdb running MiXCR on the 5' RACE reads. The sample has 390,000 or so distinct CDR3 sequences, about a fifth seen once; the top ten hold 15% to 20%. These receptors have no identified antigens. Study outcomes and limitations: Within ankylosing spondylitis blood, a TCR beta motif made up of eight highly homologous variants appeared to be characteristic.

Sequenced: blood, either unsorted or a sorted T cell fraction (not recorded which). The receptors originated from a male donor with ankylosing spondylitis.

This clonotype has only a few counts. This chain joins TRBV9 and TRBJ2-1; 12 positions agree with TRBD2. CDR1 SGDLS and CDR2 YYNGEE come from the germline V gene. This CDR3 spans 16 amino acids. V shed 5 bases and J 6 bases; nucleotides not matched to a gene: 9. The CDR3 DNA reads as TGTGCCAGCAGTCCCATACTAGCGGGAGGCCCCAATGAGCAGTTCTTC. Translation: CASSPILAGGPNEQFF.

The chain is built from TRBV11-2 and TRBJ2-1; D is unresolved. V lost 3 bases and J 2 bases, leaving 8 bases between the germline ends. CDR3 length: 14 residues. The V gene's germline CDR1 is SGHAT and CDR2 FQNNGV. Here the CDR3 DNA reads TGTGCCAGCAGCTTGAGACTGGCCTACAATGAGCAGTTCTTC. Translated: CASSLRLAYNEQFF.

There are a few counts of this clonotype. The rearrangement joins TRBV12-3 or TRBV12-4 to TRBJ2-4; D is unresolved. The CDR3 covers 11 residues. The V and J ends lost 5 bases and 7 bases respectively, with 6 bases between them. CDR3 residues: CASSPNNIQYF. In DNA form, the CDR3 reads TGTGCCAGCAGTCCGAACAACATTCAGTACTTC.

The V call is TRBV28, the J call TRBJ1-5, with unresolved D. The germline CDR1 and CDR2 sequences are MDHEN and SYDVKM. Between the trimmed V and J ends, which lost 5 bases and 4 bases, there was a span of 3 bases. This CDR3 is 11 amino acids long. The CDR3 reads CASSHNQPQHF. The CDR3 DNA sequence: TGTGCCAGCAGTCATAATCAGCCCCAGCATTTT.

This clonotype was seen only a few times. V is TRBV12-3 or TRBV12-4 and J is TRBJ2-1, with 10 positions matching TRBD2. This CDR3 contains 14 residues. V shed 3 bases, J shed 7 bases, and the junction held 3 bases outside the gene matches. CDR3 protein: CASSLGLATNEQFF. The DNA for the CDR3 is TGTGCCAGCAGTTTGGGACTAGCGACAAATGAGCAGTTCTTC.

This clonotype turned up a few times. CDR3 sequence reads: CASSLATGTGELFF. The CDR3 nucleotides are TGTGCCAGCAGCTTAGCTACAGGGACCGGGGAGCTGTTTTTT. The rearrangement links TRBV7-2 to TRBJ2-2, with a weak D call TRBD1 (6 bases). CDR1 SGHTA and CDR2 FQGNSA come from the germline V gene. The CDR3 runs to 14 residues. Trimming took off 0 bases at V and 5 bases at J, with 7 bases between the two ends.

The CDR3 protein is CASSGPGLGRETQYF. In nucleotides, the CDR3 is TGTGCCAGCAGTGGCCCCGGGCTCGGGCGAGAGACCCAGTACTTC. The chain has TRBV6-1 and TRBJ2-5; D is undetermined. Germline CDR1 reads MNHNS; CDR2 reads SASEGT. CDR3 length: 15 residues. V was trimmed by 4 bases and J by 4 bases, leaving 16 bases between them.

The chain joins TRBV12-3 or TRBV12-4 to TRBJ2-3, with D possibly TRBD1 on 5 matching bases. V was trimmed by 5 bases and J by 0 bases, leaving 9 bases between them. There are 14 residues in the CDR3. The CDR3 reads CASSKTVSTDTQYF. In DNA form, the CDR3 reads TGTGCCAGCAGTAAGACAGTCAGCACAGATACGCAGTATTTT.

The rearrangement joins TRBV5-1 to TRBJ2-2; 10 bases agree with TRBD2. Unmatched junction bases numbered 3, after V lost 4 bases and J lost 3 bases. The CDR3 has 15 residues. Germline values: CDR1 SGHRS, CDR2 YFSETQ. The CDR3 DNA reads TGCGCCAGCAGCGTAGGACTAGCGGACACCGGGGAGCTGTTTTTT. Its translation: CASSVGLADTGELFF.

This clonotype was counted between two and nine times. The genes are TRBV27 and TRBJ2-7; the match to TRBD2 covers 14 bases. CDR1 MNHEY and CDR2 SMNVEV come from the germline V gene (reference sequence). Unmatched junction bases numbered 6, after V lost 3 bases and J lost 5 bases. The CDR3 sequence is 16 residues long. The CDR3 is CASSLAGTSGSHEQYF. The CDR3 nucleotides read TGTGCCAGCAGTTTGGCCGGGACTAGCGGGAGTCACGAGCAGTACTTC.

This chain connects TRBV12-3 or TRBV12-4 to TRBJ2-2; perhaps TRBD1 as D (7 bases). The CDR3 extends over 14 amino acids. Trimming removed 6 bases at V and 7 bases at J, with 15 bases between. The CDR3 region is CASSPDREVGELFF. The CDR3 bases are TGTGCCAGCAGCCCCGACAGGGAGGTCGGGGAGCTGTTTTTT.

This clonotype showed up just a few times. The genes are TRBV7-9 and TRBJ1-1; TRBD1 agrees at 7 bases. This CDR3 spans 12 amino acids. Germline V gene sequence: CDR1 SEHNR, CDR2 FQNEAQ (reference sequence). With 5 bases clipped from V and 10 bases from J, the junction kept 7 bases outside the gene matches. The CDR3 DNA follows: TGTGCCAGCAGCCGCGACAGGGATGGAGCTTTCTTT. This sequence encodes CASSRDRDGAFF.

This clonotype was found a few times. The chain links TRBV6-5 to TRBJ2-7; D perhaps matches TRBD2 (5 bases). The V end lost 3 bases, the J end lost 4 bases, and 16 bases lay between the germline ends. The CDR3 extends over 15 amino acids. The germline V gene has CDR1 MNHEY and CDR2 SVGAGI. The CDR3 bases are TGTGCCAGCAGTTATCAGGCCGAGGGATGGTACGAGCAGTACTTC. This codes for CASSYQAEGWYEQYF.

The chain couples TRBV6-5 to TRBJ1-5; TRBD1 might be the D (6 bases). The CDR3 is made up of 16 amino acids. CDR1 is MNHEY, CDR2 SVGAGI, per germline. With 2 bases removed from V and 1 base from J, the gap between germline ends came to 12 bases. The CDR3: CASSYGGARSNQPQHF. As DNA, the CDR3 is TGTGCCAGCAGTTACGGGGGGGCGCGGAGCAATCAGCCCCAGCATTTT.

This clonotype was detected only a few times. The chain uses TRBV27 and TRBJ1-6; a possible D gene is TRBD1 (6 bases). The CDR3 sequence is 16 residues long. Trimming removed 5 bases from V and 6 bases from J, with 17 bases in between. Looked up from germline, CDR1 is MNHEY and CDR2 is SMNVEV (reference sequence). The CDR3 bases are TGTGCCAGCAGTCCAACCACCGGGACATCTAATTCACCCCTCCACTTT. Its translation is CASSPTTGTSNSPLHF.

CDR3 nucleotide sequence: TGTGCCAGCAGCCAAGAGGCGGGGACTACCCGAGATGCGTTCTTC. Residues: CASSQEAGTTRDAFF. V is TRBV4-2 and J is TRBJ2-1; TRBD2 matches 7 bases. The CDR3 sequence is 15 residues long. J gave up 15 bases and V 0 bases, and 14 bases lay outside the gene matches. Germline CDR1 and CDR2: LGHNA and YNFKEQ.

A few counts support this clonotype. The V call is TRBV18, the J call TRBJ2-3; 8 bases match TRBD1. The CDR3 consists of 17 residues. CDR1 and CDR2 from the germline V gene are KGHSH and LQKENI. Trimming cost V 3 bases and J 2 bases; bases outside gene matches: 10. The CDR3 sequence is CASSPGTGNFLTDTQYF. The CDR3 coding sequence is TGTGCCAGCTCACCCGGGACAGGCAACTTCCTCACAGATACGCAGTATTTT.

The chain joins TRBV25-1 to TRBJ1-2, with TRBD1 matching over 7 bases. Germline V gene lookup returns CDR1 MGHDK and CDR2 SYGVNS. This CDR3 has 12 amino acids. Unmatched junction bases numbered 6, after V lost 11 bases and J lost 3 bases. The CDR3 region has the DNA TGTGCCGCACGCAGGGGGGACTATGGCTACACCTTC. Translating gives CAARRGDYGYTF.

This clonotype was counted a few times. This chain connects TRBV12-3 or TRBV12-4 to TRBJ2-7; 9 bases line up with TRBD1. V trimming: 6 bases; J trimming: 0 bases; junction bases outside the gene matches: 21. This CDR3 contains 20 residues. The CDR3 DNA reads TGTGCCAGCAGCAAGTTCCCCTTGACCCCCACAGGGGGCCCCTCCTACGAGCAGTACTTC. Translating gives CASSKFPLTPTGGPSYEQYF.

The genes are TRBV15 and TRBJ2-7; D ambiguous. The length of the CDR3 is 10 residues. V gave up 7 bases and J gave up 3 bases, with 4 bases separating them. Germline assignment: CDR1 LNHNV and CDR2 YYDKDF (reference sequence). Written as DNA, the CDR3 is TGTGCCACCACCAACTACGAGCAGTACTTC. Translated, it gives CATTNYEQYF.

The V call is TRBV9, the J call TRBJ2-3; D remains unclear. This CDR3 contains 13 residues. V gave up 1 base and J gave up 2 bases, with 5 bases separating them. Germline V gives CDR1 SGDLS, CDR2 YYNGEE. The CDR3 sequence: CASSVQDTDTQYF. CDR3 nucleotides: TGTGCCAGCAGCGTACAGGACACAGATACGCAGTATTTT. Full variable domain (remainder filled in from reference TRBV9 and TRBJ2-3): DSGVTQTPKHLITATGQRVTLRCSPRSGDLSVYWYQQSLDQGLQFLIQYYNGEERAKGNILERFSAQQFPDLHSELNLSSLELGDSALYFCASSVQDTDTQYFGPGTRLTVL.

Only one count was recorded for this clonotype. The CDR3 DNA is TGCGCCAGCAGTGACCCAGGGACAGCGAACACTGAAGCTTTCTTT. Its protein product is CASSDPGTANTEAFF. The V call is TRBV10-1, the J call TRBJ1-1; 7 bases are a match to TRBD1. The CDR3 runs 15 residues. CDR1 and CDR2 (germline): WNHNN, SYGVQD (reference sequence). V shed 3 bases and J 1 base; nucleotides not matched to a gene: 5.

The V and J genes are TRBV4-3 and TRBJ2-7; D is possibly TRBD1 or TRBD2 (5 bases each). This CDR3 spans 15 amino acids. Trimming took off 4 bases at V and 0 bases at J, with 13 bases between the two ends. Germline V lookup: CDR1 LGHNA, CDR2 YSLEER. CDR3 coding DNA: TGCGCCAGCAGCCGAATGTCAGGGAGCTCCTACGAGCAGTACTTC. Translated: CASSRMSGSSYEQYF.